This entry lists 25 T cell receptor beta chains sequenced from one sample in a study of regulatory T cells in long-lasting Graves disease. CDR3-region Arm-PCR and iRepertoire HTBI primers produced the TCR beta libraries. TCRdb re-called the multiplex PCR reads with MiXCR, one entry per CDR3 protein. The sample carries roughly 400,000 distinct CDR3 sequences, approximately 15% recorded once. Noted time point: newly diagnosed GD, antithyroid drugs for less than 3 months. RNA from PBMCs was the source of the TCR library. These data were also reused for a study on T cells in Graves' hyperthyroidism and ophthalmopathy.

The sample was peripheral blood mononuclear cells (PBMCs), taken at new diagnosis, from a patient treated with antithyroid drugs. The source of these receptors is a woman between 40 and 50 years old with Graves disease.

There are many counts of this clonotype. The chain employs TRBV13 and TRBJ2-1, with 13 bases that match TRBD2. The V gene's germline CDR1 is PRHDT and CDR2 FYEKMQ (reference sequence). V was pared by 1 base and J by 7 bases, with 10 bases of the junction left unmatched. This CDR3 spans 18 amino acids. In nucleotides, the CDR3 is TGTGCCAGCAGCTTAGAACTAGCGGGAGGGCCCCTCGGGAATGAGCAGTTCTTC. Protein sequence: CASSLELAGGPLGNEQFF.

In this sample, this clonotype turned up once. V and J are TRBV29-1 and TRBJ2-5; 11 bases map to TRBD2. Unmatched junction bases numbered 5, after V lost 6 bases and J lost 2 bases. This CDR3 is built from 14 residues. Per the germline V gene, CDR1 is SQVTM and CDR2 is ANQGSEA. Written as DNA, the CDR3 is TGCAGCGTCCTAGCGGGGGGATCTCAAGAGACCCAGTACTTC. Residues: CSVLAGGSQETQYF.

This clonotype was seen at least ten times. This chain connects TRBV5-4 to TRBJ2-7, with TRBD2 identical over 8 bases. The CDR3 runs to 16 residues. Germline CDR1 and CDR2: SGHNT and YYREEE (reference sequence). The junction had 11 bases not matched to a gene; V was cut back by 3 bases and J by 3 bases. The CDR3 is CASSSRWAGGNYEQYF. CDR3 DNA: TGTGCCAGCAGCTCACGCTGGGCGGGAGGAAACTACGAGCAGTACTTC. Based on the CDR3 plus reference TRBV5-4 and TRBJ2-7, the full variable domain is ETGVTQSPTHLIKTRGQQVTLRCSSQSGHNTVSWYQQALGQGPQFIFQYYREEENGRGNFPPRFSGLQFPNYSSELNVNALELDDSALYLCASSSRWAGGNYEQYFGPGTRLTVT.

The V and J genes are TRBV10-2 and TRBJ1-1; a possible D gene is TRBD1 (6 bases). Deletions cut 5 bases from V and 4 bases from J, with 11 bases between. There are 13 residues in the CDR3. Germline CDR1 reads WSHSY; CDR2 reads SAAADI. The CDR3 region is CASSFKQGTEAFF. The DNA of the CDR3 is TGCGCCAGCAGTTTTAAACAGGGCACTGAAGCTTTCTTT.

Many counts were recorded for this clonotype. This sequence joins TRBV6-1 and TRBJ1-4; 10 nucleotides match TRBD1. Looked up from germline, CDR1 is MNHNS and CDR2 is SASEGT. This CDR3 region has 14 residues. The junction had 4 bases not matched to a gene; V was cut back by 7 bases and J by 5 bases. CDR3 sequence: CASTWGQGNEKLFF. CDR3 in DNA: TGTGCCAGCACCTGGGGACAGGGGAATGAAAAACTGTTTTTT.

Worth noting for this clonotype: Since a much larger clone is just one base distant, this may be a read error. The chain recombines TRBV19 with TRBJ2-5; TRBD1 agrees at 7 bases. The CDR3 contains 13 residues. Germline-derived CDR1 and CDR2 are LNHDA and SQIVND (reference sequence). V trimming: 9 bases; J trimming: 4 bases; junction bases outside the gene matches: 8. The DNA of the CDR3 is TGTGCCAGCAAGGGGGCCCTCGGAGAGACCCAGTACTTC. Residues: CASKGALGETQYF.

The J gene is TRBJ1-2, the V gene TRBV5-1; 11 bases fit TRBD1. V gave up 1 base and J gave up 6 bases; unmatched junction bases: 2. Germline V gives CDR1 SGHRS, CDR2 YFSETQ. CDR3 length: 14 residues. CDR3 sequence: CASSLQGQGDGYTF. The CDR3 DNA reads as TGCGCCAGCAGCTTGCAGGGACAGGGGGATGGCTACACCTTC.

A remark on this clonotype: One end of the junction is discordant with germline, which a read error may explain. This chain uses TRBV11-2 with TRBJ2-7; the D is unclear. Germline V CDR1 and CDR2: SGHAT, FQNNGV. The CDR3 consists of 13 residues. CDR3 nucleotide sequence: TGTGTCAGCAGCCTGGAGACAACCTACGAGCAGTACTTC. Amino acid sequence: CVSSLETTYEQYF.

The chain is built from TRBV5-1 and TRBJ2-7; D uncertain. Per the germline V gene, CDR1 is SGHRS and CDR2 is YFSETQ. V was shortened by 3 bases and J by 3 bases, with 10 bases between the two germline ends. There are 13 residues in the CDR3. CDR3 in DNA: TGCGCCAGCAGCTCCAGCCACATCTACGAGCAGTACTTC. It translates to CASSSSHIYEQYF.

A few counts support this clonotype. The chain links TRBV28 to TRBJ2-2; 7 positions match TRBD1. The ends lost 5 bases at V and 4 bases at J; junction bases unmatched: 7. CDR3 size: 15 residues. CDR1 and CDR2 (germline): MDHEN, SYDVKM. Here the CDR3 reads CASSLRQGATGELFF. The CDR3 DNA is TGTGCCAGCAGTCTAAGACAGGGCGCCACCGGGGAGCTGTTTTTT. Complete variable domain (other parts from reference TRBV28 and TRBJ2-2): DVKVTQSSRYLVKRTGEKVFLECVQDMDHENMFWYRQDPGLGLRLIYFSYDVKMKEKGDIPEGYSVSREKKERFSLILESASTNQTSMYLCASSLRQGATGELFFGEGSRLTVL.

This clonotype was found many times. The chain has TRBV6-1 and TRBJ2-7, with no clear D. V gave up 1 base and J gave up 1 base, with 8 bases separating them. This CDR3 is 14 amino acids long. Germline V CDR1 and CDR2: MNHNS, SASEGT. CDR3 amino acids: CASSEEVYSYEQYF. The CDR3 DNA follows: TGTGCCAGCAGTGAAGAAGTGTATTCCTACGAGCAGTACTTC.

J is TRBJ2-1 and V is TRBV29-1; D may be TRBD2 (6 bases). The CDR3 runs 14 residues. Trimming pared 2 bases from V and 6 bases from J, leaving 14 bases between. Germline lookup yields CDR1 SQVTM and CDR2 ANQGSEA. The CDR3 reads CSVETGLRPNEQFF. The CDR3 DNA follows: TGCAGCGTTGAAACGGGACTCCGACCCAATGAGCAGTTCTTC.

At least ten counts were recorded for this clonotype. This rearrangement joins TRBV6-5 to TRBJ1-3; D unclear. This CDR3 spans 17 amino acids. V lost 4 bases and J lost 0, with 16 bases in between. CDR1 and CDR2 (germline): MNHEY, SVGAGI. The CDR3 loop is CASSSFRGGSSGNTIYF. CDR3 nucleotides: TGTGCCAGCAGTTCTTTTCGCGGAGGCAGCTCTGGAAACACCATATATTTT.

This clonotype appeared a single time. The chain couples TRBV27 to TRBJ1-5; the D gene is possibly TRBD1 (6 bases). This CDR3 region has 15 residues. Germline assignment: CDR1 MNHEY and CDR2 SMNVEV (reference sequence). V gave up 4 bases and J gave up 7 bases, with 17 bases separating them. CDR3 coding DNA: TGTGCCAGCAGTTCCGTCCGGGGTGGGGGCCAGCCCCAGCATTTT. It translates to CASSSVRGGGQPQHF.

The sample holds a few counts of this clonotype. The V gene is TRBV7-9, the J gene TRBJ1-2; 7 nucleotides match TRBD1. Trimming removed 1 base from V and 4 bases from J; junction bases left unmatched: 6. Germline assignment: CDR1 SEHNR and CDR2 FQNEAQ (reference sequence). The CDR3 extends over 15 amino acids. Here the CDR3 reads CASSLGGRDSYGYTF. As DNA, the CDR3 is TGTGCCAGCAGCTTAGGGGGGCGGGACAGCTATGGCTACACCTTC.

The CDR3 DNA sequence: TGTGCCACCAGCACATCGGGACAGGGGGCGTTTGTCTACGAGCAGTACTTC. Translation gives CATSTSGQGAFVYEQYF. The chain is built from TRBV15 and TRBJ2-7; TRBD1 aligns across 12 bases. The CDR3 contains 17 residues. Germline V gene lookup returns CDR1 LNHNV and CDR2 YYDKDF (reference sequence). J was trimmed by 3 bases and V by 4 bases; bases with no gene match: 10.

In its sample, this clonotype was seen many times. The chain recombines TRBV18 with TRBJ2-1, with a possible D match to TRBD1 (5 bases). The V gene's germline CDR1 is KGHSH and CDR2 LQKENI. V lost 0 bases and J lost 8, with 23 bases in between. CDR3 size: 18 residues. The chain's CDR3 is CASSPPNSLAGHIDEQFF. The CDR3 nucleotides are TGTGCCAGCTCACCACCGAACAGTCTCGCAGGGCATATAGATGAGCAGTTCTTC.

This clonotype was counted at least ten times. The chain couples TRBV30 to TRBJ2-1; D remains ambiguous. V shed 1 base and J shed 5 bases, with 6 bases lying between them. This CDR3 is built from 12 residues. CDR1 is GTSNPN and CDR2 is SVGIG in the germline V gene (reference sequence). DNA of the CDR3: TGTGCCTGGAGTGCCACTAACAATGAGCAGTTCTTC. Its protein product is CAWSATNNEQFF.

This clonotype has at least ten counts. The chain links TRBV2 to TRBJ2-6; 7 nucleotides match TRBD1. CDR1 SNHLY and CDR2 FYNNEI come from the germline V gene. Losses at the gene ends were 10 bases for V and 4 bases for J; bases not matched to a gene: 10. This CDR3 is 15 amino acids long. CDR3 coding DNA: TGTGCCACCCGAAAGGGGGCAGGAGGGGCCAACGTCCTGACTTTC. Protein sequence: CATRKGAGGANVLTF.

This clonotype was observed at least ten times. This chain uses TRBV24-1 with TRBJ2-2; 8 nucleotides agree with TRBD2. This CDR3 comprises 18 residues. V lost 10 bases, J lost 8 bases, and 23 bases stayed unmatched. Germline assignment: CDR1 KGHDR and CDR2 SFDVKD. CDR3 nucleotides: TGTGCCACTACAGGACAGAACCCTAGGAGCGGGAGAGGTGGGGAGCTGTTTTTT. Protein: CATTGQNPRSGRGGELFF.

V gene TRBV30 combines with J gene TRBJ2-2; 10 bases line up with TRBD2. Losses at the gene ends were 1 base for V and 7 bases for J; bases not matched to a gene: 9. The CDR3 runs to 16 residues. The V gene's germline CDR1 is GTSNPN and CDR2 SVGIG (reference sequence). The CDR3 DNA reads as TGTGCCTGGAGTGACCCAAGCGGGAGGGCTTTCGGGGAGCTGTTTTTT. It encodes CAWSDPSGRAFGELFF.

J is TRBJ1-3 and V is TRBV29-1; D remains unclear. Germline CDR1 SQVTM, CDR2 ANQGSEA. The CDR3 consists of 15 residues. V was shortened by 2 bases and J by 4 bases, with 15 bases between the two germline ends. CDR3 coding DNA: TGCAGCGTTGAAACGGATTGGGAGATGGGAAACACCATATATTTT. It specifies CSVETDWEMGNTIYF. The full variable domain, rest sourced from reference TRBV29-1 and TRBJ1-3, is SAVISQKPSRDICQRGTSLTIQCQVDSQVTMMFWYRQQPGQSLTLIATANQGSEATYESGFVIDKFPISRPNLTFSTLTVSNMSPEDSSIYLCSVETDWEMGNTIYFGEGSWLTVV.

The sample holds many counts of this clonotype. The chain is built from TRBV7-3 and TRBJ2-1; D is perhaps TRBD2 (6 bases). V lost 3 bases, J lost 7 bases, and 16 bases lay in between. Germline lookup yields CDR1 SGHTA and CDR2 FQGTGA. There are 15 residues in the CDR3. The CDR3 loop is CASSLGGPTGNEQFF. The CDR3 DNA reads as TGTGCCAGCAGCTTGGGAGGACCCACGGGGAATGAGCAGTTCTTC. The full variable domain, its missing parts supplied by reference TRBV7-3 and TRBJ2-1, is GAGVSQTPSNKVTEKGKYVELRCDPISGHTALYWYRQSLGQGPEFLIYFQGTGAADDSGLPNDRFFAVRPEGSVSTLKIQRTERGDSAVYLCASSLGGPTGNEQFFGPGTRLTVL.

This clonotype appeared many times. The rearrangement links TRBV7-6 to TRBJ1-4; TRBD1 agrees at 7 bases. This CDR3 has 16 residues. J was trimmed by 4 bases and V by 3 bases; bases with no gene match: 8. The V gene's germline CDR1 is SGHVS and CDR2 FNYEAQ. The CDR3 DNA sequence: TGTGCCAGCAGCTTGAGGGGGCTGAATTTTAATGAAAAACTGTTTTTT. This sequence encodes CASSLRGLNFNEKLFF.

This clonotype was counted only a few times. This chain connects TRBV27 to TRBJ2-3, with 15 bases lining up with TRBD2. This CDR3 contains 19 residues. Germline V gene sequence: CDR1 MNHEY, CDR2 SMNVEV (reference sequence). V shed 5 bases, J shed 2 bases, and the junction held 11 bases outside the gene matches. CDR3 bases: TGTGCCAGCAGTCCCGGACTAGCGGGAGGGCTGACGAACACAGATACGCAGTATTTT. Residues: CASSPGLAGGLTNTDTQYF.